A single sample is the source of the 25 T cell receptor beta chains below, sequenced in a study of blood T cell repertoires in COVID-19. Repertoires were generated with immunoSEQ multiplex PCR, while TCRdb's copy carries only in-frame clones and drops some. The table lists roughly 230,000 clones, roughly 80% of them singletons, with roughly 3.2% in the top ten. Sequencing input: PBMCs or T cells enriched from blood (not recorded which). All receptors derive from a man aged 45 to 65 who had recovered from COVID-19.

The genes are TRBV29-1 and TRBJ2-7, with 8 bases that match TRBD1. The germline V gene encodes CDR1 SQVTM and CDR2 ANQGSEA. CDR3 length: 13 residues. V gave up 0 bases and J gave up 4 bases; unmatched junction bases: 2. The CDR3 DNA sequence: TGCAGCGTTGAAGACAGGGGGCCATACGAGCAGTACTTC. Protein sequence: CSVEDRGPYEQYF.

The chain joins TRBV18 to TRBJ2-3; TRBD2 aligns across 9 bases. The CDR3 is made up of 16 amino acids. V gave up 1 base and J gave up 2 bases; unmatched junction bases: 4. Germline assignment: CDR1 KGHSH and CDR2 LQKENI. The DNA for the CDR3 is TGTGCCAGCTCACCACTGCTAGCGGGAACCACAGATACGCAGTATTTT. This sequence encodes CASSPLLAGTTDTQYF.

The chain employs TRBV5-6 and TRBJ2-3; 8 bases fit TRBD2. The trim removed 4 bases at V and 6 bases at J, leaving 13 bases unmatched. The CDR3 contains 16 residues. Germline values: CDR1 SGHDT, CDR2 YYEEEE. CDR3 region: CASSTRTSSPWDTQYF. Written as DNA, the CDR3 is TGTGCCAGCAGCACTAGGACTAGCTCGCCGTGGGATACGCAGTATTTT.

The chain is built from TRBV5-1 and TRBJ2-1; 8 bases are shared with TRBD2. Looked up from germline, CDR1 is SGHRS and CDR2 is YFSETQ. The CDR3 runs to 16 residues. Trimming took 3 bases from V and 8 from J; bases not matched to a gene: 13. The CDR3 DNA reads as TGCGCCAGCAGCTGGGTGAGCGGGGGCGAAGCCCATGAGCAGTTCTTC. Protein product: CASSWVSGGEAHEQFF.

The rearrangement links TRBV18 to TRBJ2-1; the D gene is possibly TRBD2 (5 bases). V lost 2 bases, J lost 14 bases, and 19 bases lay in between. The V gene's germline CDR1 is KGHSH and CDR2 LQKENI. The CDR3 contains 14 residues. The CDR3 nucleotides are TGTGCCAGCTCACCAGAGGGTCTAGGTAATAAGGAGTTCTTC. Translated: CASSPEGLGNKEFF.

The CDR3 sequence: CANRWGDEQFF. DNA of the CDR3: TGTGCCAACCGTTGGGGGGATGAGCAGTTCTTC. This chain uses TRBV10-3 with TRBJ2-1; tentative D call: TRBD2 (6 bases). Germline CDR1 and CDR2: ENHRY and SYGVKD. The length of the CDR3 is 11 residues. Trimming left V 10 bases short and J 8 bases short, with 12 bases between.

V gene TRBV28 combines with J gene TRBJ1-1, with 10 bases identical to TRBD1. Germline V gene lookup returns CDR1 MDHEN and CDR2 SYDVKM. J gave up 1 base and V 5 bases, and 7 bases lay outside the gene matches. The CDR3 loop spans 16 amino acids. The CDR3 reads CASSLRGQGRNTEAFF. Written as DNA, the CDR3 is TGTGCCAGCAGTCTACGGGGACAGGGGAGGAACACTGAAGCTTTCTTT.

The gene calls are TRBV7-3 and TRBJ1-6, with D unclear. The CDR3 consists of 13 residues. The germline V gene encodes CDR1 SGHTA and CDR2 FQGTGA. V was pared by 5 bases and J by 11 bases, with 13 bases between. CDR3 bases: TGTGCCAGCAGCGCGTCTGAGGTTGCACCCCTCCACTTT. Residues: CASSASEVAPLHF. Looking up the rest from reference TRBV7-3 and TRBJ1-6 gives the full variable domain: GAGVSQTPSNKVTEKGKYVELRCDPISGHTALYWYRQSLGQGPEFLIYFQGTGAADDSGLPNDRFFAVRPEGSVSTLKIQRTERGDSAVYLCASSASEVAPLHFGNGTRLTVT.

This clone was recorded only once. The CDR3: CASSVGLSGNTIYF. The DNA of the CDR3 is TGTGCCAGCAGTGTAGGACTCTCTGGAAACACCATATATTTT. The chain employs TRBV2 and TRBJ1-3; no reliable D call. The CDR3 is made up of 14 amino acids. Germline V gene sequence: CDR1 SNHLY, CDR2 FYNNEI. The V end lost 4 bases, the J end lost 0 bases, and 7 bases lay between the germline ends.

V is TRBV6-2 or TRBV6-3 and J is TRBJ2-7; TRBD2 matches at 8 bases. The V segment lost 6 bases and the J segment 3 bases; nucleotides outside the gene matches: 7. The CDR3 loop spans 14 amino acids. Germline V gives CDR1 MNHEY, CDR2 SVGEGT. CDR3 protein: CASSPGTRFYEQYF. As DNA, the CDR3 is TGTGCCAGCAGCCCCGGGACTAGGTTCTACGAGCAGTACTTC.

The chain couples TRBV5-6 to TRBJ1-3; tentative D call: TRBD1 (5 bases). The germline CDR1 and CDR2 sequences are SGHDT and YYEEEE. The CDR3 totals 16 residues. V dropped 2 bases and J dropped 4 bases, with 16 bases sitting between them. The CDR3 loop reads CASSFKSGAGGNTIYF. For the CDR3, the DNA is TGTGCCAGCAGCTTTAAGAGTGGGGCTGGGGGAAACACCATATATTTT. The full variable domain, completed using reference TRBV5-6 and TRBJ1-3, is DAGVTQSPTHLIKTRGQQVTLRCSPKSGHDTVSWYQQALGQGPQFIFQYYEEEERQRGNFPDRFSGHQFPNYSSELNVNALLLGDSALYLCASSFKSGAGGNTIYFGEGSWLTVV.

V is TRBV4-3 and J is TRBJ1-4; D perhaps matches TRBD1 (6 bases). The V end lost 2 bases, the J end lost 8 bases, and 15 bases lay between the germline ends. From germline, CDR1 is LGHNA and CDR2 YSLEER. CDR3 length: 15 residues. The CDR3, as DNA: TGCGCCAGCAGCCAACAGGACAGCCGGAGGGAAAAACTGTTTTTT. It codes for CASSQQDSRREKLFF.

This chain joins TRBV29-1 and TRBJ1-1, with 7 bases identical to TRBD1. From germline, CDR1 is SQVTM and CDR2 ANQGSEA. After removal of 7 bases from V and 2 bases from J, the junction contained 7 bases not matched to a gene. The CDR3 consists of 13 residues. The CDR3: CSAGGTANTEAFF. CDR3 coding DNA: TGCAGCGCGGGCGGGACAGCAAACACTGAAGCTTTCTTT.

The CDR3 region is CASNPSQVLAEQYF. The DNA for the CDR3 is TGTGCCAGCAACCCGTCTCAGGTTCTCGCCGAGCAGTACTTC. V and J are TRBV2 and TRBJ2-7; D call uncertain. The CDR3 is 14 amino acids. Trimming took 7 bases from V and 6 from J, leaving 19 bases between them. Germline V gene lookup returns CDR1 SNHLY and CDR2 FYNNEI.

This clone was counted a few times. The chain employs TRBV7-9 and TRBJ1-1; TRBD1 agrees at 7 bases. The CDR3 loop spans 13 amino acids. Germline loops: CDR1 SEHNR, CDR2 FQNEAQ (reference sequence). The junction had 5 bases not matched to a gene; V was cut back by 3 bases and J by 7 bases. The CDR3 coding sequence is TGTGCCAGCAGCTTGGGACAGAACCGTGAAGCTTTCTTT. Translated: CASSLGQNREAFF. Drawing the rest from reference TRBV7-9 and TRBJ1-1, the complete variable domain is DTGVSQNPRHKITKRGQNVTFRCDPISEHNRLYWYRQTLGQGPEFLTYFQNEAQLEKSRLLSDRFSAERPKGSFSTLEIQRTEQGDSAMYLCASSLGQNREAFFGQGTRLTVV.

This chain links TRBV4-1 with TRBJ1-3; TRBD1 is a possible D gene (5 bases). Germline V gives CDR1 MGHRA, CDR2 YSYEKL. Trimming removed 3 bases at V and 1 base at J, with 25 bases between. The CDR3 has 20 amino acids. CDR3 DNA sequence: TGCGCCAGCAGCCATCCGTTCAGGGCGGGTATCGGGGGATCTGGAAACACCATATATTTT. As protein: CASSHPFRAGIGGSGNTIYF.

Many counts were recorded for this clone. V and J are TRBV9 and TRBJ2-3; D remains ambiguous. CDR3 length: 15 amino acids. Per germline, CDR1 SGDLS and CDR2 YYNGEE. Between the trimmed V and J ends, which lost 3 bases and 3 bases, there was a span of 14 bases. CDR3 amino acids: CASSGWSTDTDTQYF. The CDR3 coding sequence is TGTGCCAGCAGCGGGTGGAGTACGGATACAGATACGCAGTATTTT.

The gene calls are TRBV19 and TRBJ1-1; D may be TRBD1 (5 bases). This CDR3 contains 11 residues. The germline gives CDR1 LNHDA, CDR2 SQIVND (reference sequence). Trimming cost V 9 bases and J 8 bases, with 13 bases left between them. Here the CDR3 reads CASGRGFEAFF. Written as DNA, the CDR3 is TGTGCCAGCGGACGGGGGTTCGAAGCTTTCTTT.

This sequence joins TRBV15 and TRBJ2-3; 7 nucleotides match TRBD2. Trimming cost V 1 base and J 2 bases; bases outside gene matches: 6. The CDR3 sequence is 16 residues long. Germline values: CDR1 LNHNV, CDR2 YYDKDF (reference sequence). The CDR3 protein is CATSRGPAGPTDTQYF. The CDR3 bases are TGTGCCACCAGCAGAGGTCCAGCGGGACCCACAGATACGCAGTATTTT. Full variable domain (rest looked up from reference TRBV15 and TRBJ2-3): DAMVIQNPRYQVTQFGKPVTLSCSQTLNHNVMYWYQQKSSQAPKLLFHYYDKDFNNEADTPDNFQSRRPNTSFCFLDIRSPGLGDTAMYLCATSRGPAGPTDTQYFGPGTRLTVL.

This clone was seen a few times. This sequence joins TRBV6-5 and TRBJ2-7; 7 bases align to TRBD2. Trimming at V came to 6 bases and at J to 2 bases, leaving 4 bases not matched to a gene. This CDR3 is 13 amino acids long. Per the germline V gene, CDR1 is MNHEY and CDR2 is SVGAGI. The CDR3 loop is CASRTGGTYEQYF. DNA for the CDR3: TGTGCCAGCAGAACCGGGGGGACCTACGAGCAGTACTTC.

The chain carries TRBV2 and TRBJ1-2; 7 bases map to TRBD1. CDR3 length equals 16 residues. Germline V lookup: CDR1 SNHLY, CDR2 FYNNEI. Germline trimming cut 1 base from V and 2 bases from J; bases unmatched to any gene: 7. CDR3 sequence: CASSEEVTGSNYGYTF. The CDR3 nucleotides read TGTGCCAGCAGTGAAGAGGTGACAGGGTCGAACTATGGCTACACCTTC.

The chain employs TRBV18 and TRBJ2-3, with 9 bases lining up with TRBD2. CDR3 length: 18 residues. CDR1 and CDR2 (germline): KGHSH, LQKENI. The V and J ends lost 6 bases and 3 bases, in that order; junction bases with no gene match: 16. CDR3 in amino acids: CASSPPGLAGGGTDTQYF. CDR3 DNA sequence: TGTGCCAGCTCCCCGCCGGGACTAGCTGGAGGTGGAACAGATACGCAGTATTTT.

CDR3 sequence: CASSPQLGQSTNEKLFF. CDR3 in DNA: TGTGCCAGCAGCCCCCAGCTCGGACAGTCAACTAATGAAAAACTGTTTTTT. This chain links TRBV7-9 with TRBJ1-4; possible D gene TRBD1, 6 bases. V lost 5 bases, J lost 0 bases, and 16 bases lay in between. The CDR3 is 17 amino acids. Germline CDR1 SEHNR, CDR2 FQNEAQ (reference sequence).

The chain carries TRBV9 and TRBJ2-5; D is ambiguous. V dropped 0 bases and J dropped 5 bases, with 5 bases sitting between them. This CDR3 spans 12 amino acids. Germline loops: CDR1 SGDLS, CDR2 YYNGEE. The CDR3 DNA reads TGTGCCAGCAGCGTAGGAGAGGAGACCCAGTACTTC. This encodes CASSVGEETQYF.

The J gene is TRBJ1-3, the V gene TRBV6-5; D call uncertain. The CDR3 spans 15 residues. Trimming took off 2 bases at V and 4 bases at J, with 12 bases between the two ends. From germline, CDR1 is MNHEY and CDR2 SVGAGI. This CDR3 reads CASSYGGGSGNTIYF. The DNA of the CDR3 is TGTGCCAGCAGTTACGGAGGAGGGTCGGGAAACACCATATATTTT.